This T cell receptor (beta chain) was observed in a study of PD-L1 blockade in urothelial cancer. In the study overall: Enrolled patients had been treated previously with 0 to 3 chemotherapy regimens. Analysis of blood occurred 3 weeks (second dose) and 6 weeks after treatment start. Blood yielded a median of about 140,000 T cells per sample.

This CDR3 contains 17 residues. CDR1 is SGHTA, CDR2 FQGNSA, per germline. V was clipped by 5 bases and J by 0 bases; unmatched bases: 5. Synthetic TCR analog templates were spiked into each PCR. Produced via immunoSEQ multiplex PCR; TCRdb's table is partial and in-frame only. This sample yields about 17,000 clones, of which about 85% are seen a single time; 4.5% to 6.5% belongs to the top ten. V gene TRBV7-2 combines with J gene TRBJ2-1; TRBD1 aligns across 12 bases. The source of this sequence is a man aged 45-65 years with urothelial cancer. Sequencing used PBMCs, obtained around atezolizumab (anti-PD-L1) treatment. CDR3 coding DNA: TGTGCCAGCAGCCACCGGGACAGGGGGCTCTCCTACAATGAGCAGTTCTTC. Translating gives CASSHRDRGLSYNEQFF.